These 20 T cell receptor beta chains were all obtained from the same sample, sequenced in a study of beta chain features in type 1 diabetes. The antigens for these receptors are not known. Every bit of the isolated RNA underwent reverse transcription, so sequencing read expressed TCRB transcripts. Method: immunoSEQ multiplex PCR; TCRdb's copy keeps in-frame clones and lacks some. The sample lists 600,000 to 700,000 clones, about an eighth occurring once. Notes on the study in general: Type 1 diabetes patients had TCRB CDR3s that were shorter (moderately but significantly so) in all four CD4+ subsets.

The sequenced sample was naive CD4+ T cells from blood. The receptors here all came from a young man with type 1 diabetes.

The chain is built from TRBV20-1 and TRBJ1-1; D unclear. The germline V gene has CDR1 DFQATT and CDR2 SNEGSKA (reference sequence). Trimming took off 5 bases at V and 4 bases at J, with 8 bases between the two ends. The length of the CDR3 is 11 residues. CDR3 in amino acids: CSAGGVTEAFF. As DNA, the CDR3 is TGCAGTGCTGGCGGAGTCACTGAAGCTTTCTTT.

This clone was seen only a few times. V is TRBV7-9 and J is TRBJ1-2; D is unclear. Trimming took 0 bases from V and 2 from J, leaving 10 bases between them. The CDR3 length is 15 residues. Germline V lookup: CDR1 SEHNR, CDR2 FQNEAQ (reference sequence). The CDR3 bases are TGTGCCAGCAGCTTAGCGGAGTCCGAAAACTATGGCTACACCTTC. It yields the protein CASSLAESENYGYTF.

The chain recombines TRBV5-1 with TRBJ2-5; D gene uncertain. This CDR3 has 16 amino acids. Germline lookup yields CDR1 SGHRS and CDR2 YFSETQ. The V end lost 4 bases, the J end lost 2 bases, and 18 bases lay between the germline ends. CDR3 coding DNA: TGCGCCAGCAGCCCTAATTACATGCCTTCTCAAGAGACCCAGTACTTC. This translates into CASSPNYMPSQETQYF.

Written as DNA, the CDR3 is TGTGCCAGCAGCGTAGAAGGCAGGCCCTCAGTCGAGCAGTACTTC. As protein: CASSVEGRPSVEQYF. J is TRBJ2-7 and V is TRBV9; unclear D gene. This CDR3 has 15 amino acids. Looked up from germline, CDR1 is SGDLS and CDR2 is YYNGEE. The ends were cut back, 0 bases at V and 6 bases at J, with 16 bases in the middle.

This clone was picked up a small number of times. The CDR3 nucleotides are TGTGCCTGGAGCCTAAGCGGGGGCTGGGTAGATACGCAGTATTTT. Amino acids: CAWSLSGGWVDTQYF. The chain joins TRBV30 to TRBJ2-3; TRBD2 matches at 8 bases. The CDR3 consists of 15 residues. Germline-derived CDR1 and CDR2 are GTSNPN and SVGIG (reference sequence). The J segment lost 5 bases and the V segment lost 3 bases, leaving 10 bases of the junction unmatched. Together with reference TRBV30 and TRBJ2-3, the CDR3 gives the full variable domain: SQTIHQWPATLVQPVGSPLSLECTVEGTSNPNLYWYRQAAGRGLQLLFYSVGIGQISSEVPQNLSASRPQDRQFILSSKKLLLSDSGFYLCAWSLSGGWVDTQYFGPGTRLTVL.

The chain couples TRBV30 to TRBJ1-6, with 8 bases that match TRBD1. CDR3 length: 15 residues. With V trimmed by 1 base and J by 10 bases, 9 bases remained unmatched. Germline-derived CDR1 and CDR2 are GTSNPN and SVGIG (reference sequence). The CDR3 loop reads CAWSGGTGGYSPLHF. CDR3 DNA: TGTGCCTGGAGTGGCGGGACAGGAGGGTACTCACCCCTCCACTTT. Full variable domain (rest looked up from reference TRBV30 and TRBJ1-6): SQTIHQWPATLVQPVGSPLSLECTVEGTSNPNLYWYRQAAGRGLQLLFYSVGIGQISSEVPQNLSASRPQDRQFILSSKKLLLSDSGFYLCAWSGGTGGYSPLHFGNGTRLTVT.

DNA of the CDR3: TGCGCCAGCAGCCAAGGGGAGAACCAGGGCTACACCTTC. Residues: CASSQGENQGYTF. The chain recombines TRBV4-1 with TRBJ1-2; D is unclear. Trimming pared 1 base from V and 8 bases from J, leaving 11 bases between. CDR1 and CDR2 (germline): MGHRA, YSYEKL. This CDR3 is 13 amino acids long.

J is TRBJ2-3 and V is TRBV5-4; TRBD1 agrees at 11 bases. Germline-derived CDR1 and CDR2 are SGHNT and YYREEE (reference sequence). The CDR3 extends over 17 amino acids. With V trimmed by 1 base and J by 3 bases, 7 bases remained unmatched. The CDR3 reads CASSLITGQGATDTQYF. The CDR3 DNA is TGTGCCAGCAGCTTGATAACCGGACAGGGGGCGACAGATACGCAGTATTTT.

About this clone itself: The identical CDR3 is also encoded by other nucleotide sequences in the sample. This chain links TRBV30 with TRBJ2-5; no clear D gene. Deletions cut 2 bases from V and 4 bases from J, with 8 bases between. The CDR3 extends over 12 amino acids. Per germline, CDR1 GTSNPN and CDR2 SVGIG (reference sequence). In DNA, the CDR3 is TGTGCCTGGAGTAGTTCTGGAGAGACCCAGTACTTC. Translated: CAWSSSGETQYF. The variable domain in full, completed from reference TRBV30 and TRBJ2-5, reads SQTIHQWPATLVQPVGSPLSLECTVEGTSNPNLYWYRQAAGRGLQLLFYSVGIGQISSEVPQNLSASRPQDRQFILSSKKLLLSDSGFYLCAWSSSGETQYFGPGTRLLVL.

In this sample, this clone turned up a few times. The chain employs TRBV25-1 and TRBJ1-2; D may be TRBD1 (6 bases). The CDR3 totals 15 residues. V lost 2 bases to trimming and J lost 4 bases, with 14 bases between them. Germline V gives CDR1 MGHDK, CDR2 SYGVNS. The CDR3 DNA sequence: TGTGCCAGCAGTGAAGAGAGGGGGACGACCTATGGCTACACCTTC. Translating gives CASSEERGTTYGYTF.

The chain has TRBV20-1 and TRBJ2-1; D not certain. V was shortened by 4 bases and J by 7 bases, with 8 bases between the two germline ends. CDR1 and CDR2 from the germline V gene are DFQATT and SNEGSKA (reference sequence). The CDR3 loop spans 11 amino acids. The CDR3, as DNA: TGCAGTGCTATCAACCCAAATGAGCAGTTCTTC. It yields the protein CSAINPNEQFF.

This clone was counted a few times. Sequence at one end of the junction differs from germline and may be a read error. The V call is TRBV7-7, the J call TRBJ2-1; 15 nucleotides line up with TRBD2. The CDR3 runs 15 residues. The germline CDR1 and CDR2 sequences are SSHAT and FNYEAQ (reference sequence). In DNA, the CDR3 is TGTGCTAGCAGCCCAGGACTAGCGGGGGGGCACGAGCAGTTCTTC. Translation: CASSPGLAGGHEQFF.

The CDR3 here is CASGRGYEQYF. For the CDR3, the DNA is TGTGCCAGCGGCCGGGGGTACGAGCAGTACTTC. This chain joins TRBV28 and TRBJ2-7; D might be TRBD2 (6 bases). The CDR3 consists of 11 residues. Trimming took 8 bases from V and 4 from J, leaving 9 bases between them. Germline lookup yields CDR1 MDHEN and CDR2 SYDVKM.

This clone was counted only a few times. The chain links TRBV11-3 to TRBJ1-2; D is uncertain. The CDR3 runs to 13 residues. Germline V gives CDR1 SGHNT, CDR2 YENEEA. The V and J ends lost 5 bases and 7 bases respectively, with 14 bases between them. DNA of the CDR3: TGTGCCAGCAGCCTTTGGGGTGGCAGTGGCTACACCTTC. Residues: CASSLWGGSGYTF.

This clone was counted a few times. The chain employs TRBV7-2 and TRBJ2-1; D not certain. The CDR3 is 14 residues long. Trimming removed 5 bases at V and 5 bases at J, with 13 bases between. Germline CDR1 SGHTA, CDR2 FQGNSA. The CDR3, as DNA: TGTGCCAGCAGCCCCTTTCATTCAAACAATGAGCAGTTCTTC. Protein: CASSPFHSNNEQFF.

This clone has only a few counts. This same CDR3 is encoded by further DNA sequences in the sample. The chain uses TRBV5-4 and TRBJ2-3; D tentatively reads TRBD1 or TRBD2 (5 bases each). The V end was cut by 4 bases, the J end by 4 bases, with 13 bases between. Germline CDR1 SGHNT, CDR2 YYREEE (reference sequence). This CDR3 is built from 14 residues. The CDR3 loop reads CASSRRDGPDTQYF. The CDR3 DNA follows: TGTGCCAGCAGCAGACGGGACGGGCCAGATACGCAGTATTTT.

This chain links TRBV4-1 with TRBJ1-4, with 8 bases aligning to TRBD1. Germline V lookup: CDR1 MGHRA, CDR2 YSYEKL. V gave up 1 base and J gave up 6 bases; unmatched junction bases: 7. The CDR3 loop spans 16 amino acids. Here the CDR3 reads CASSQGSTGGHEKLFF. The CDR3 DNA sequence: TGCGCCAGCAGCCAAGGCTCCACAGGGGGTCATGAAAAACTGTTTTTT.

The chain couples TRBV6-4 to TRBJ1-4; D unresolved. The CDR3 is made up of 15 amino acids. CDR1 is MRHNA and CDR2 is SNTAGT in the germline V gene. V shed 0 bases and J shed 7 bases, with 12 bases lying between them. CDR3 nucleotide sequence: TGTGCCAGCAGTGACTCGAACAGCCCTGGTGAAAAACTGTTTTTT. This sequence encodes CASSDSNSPGEKLFF.

The gene calls are TRBV5-1 and TRBJ2-3; 10 bases align to TRBD2. CDR1 and CDR2 from the germline V gene are SGHRS and YFSETQ. This CDR3 has 18 amino acids. The V and J ends lost 4 bases and 4 bases, in that order; junction bases with no gene match: 15. The CDR3 bases are TGCGCCAGCAGCCCGAGTCCCCCCAGCGGGGGGGCCCCAGATACGCAGTATTTT. Translating gives CASSPSPPSGGAPDTQYF.

This clone was picked up a small number of times. This chain links TRBV6-5 with TRBJ1-6; TRBD1 might be the D (6 bases). Germline lookup yields CDR1 MNHEY and CDR2 SVGAGI. The CDR3 spans 13 residues. The CDR3 loop is CAPLGQFNSPLHF. CDR3 in DNA: TGTGCTCCATTAGGACAGTTTAATTCACCCCTCCACTTT.